This TCR beta chain was identified during a study of post-analysis software for immune sequencing data. Notes on this clonotype: Its antigen is still unknown.

The germline V gene has CDR1 MNHEY and CDR2 SVGAGI. The CDR3 length is 15 residues. Trimming removed 6 bases at V and 4 bases at J, with 16 bases between. cDNA libraries of TCR beta carried unique molecular identifiers. TCRdb re-called the PCR reads with MiXCR, one entry per CDR3 protein. The sample has under 900,000 distinct CDR3 sequences, 53% seen once. General study results and limits: There were five TRBV segments more frequent in patients than controls, and TRBV5-6, TRBV5-1 and TRBV20-1 were among them. Samples made in the same batch grouped tightly together by F measure. Patients with multiple sclerosis recorded significantly lower normalized Chao1 diversity than controls, the study found.

The chain carries TRBV6-5 and TRBJ2-1, with unresolved D. The sequencing sample was made of blood. The TCR originated in a girl aged 5-17 years with multiple sclerosis. CDR3 sequence: CASSPRPRPYNEQFF. CDR3 nucleotide sequence: TGTGCCAGCAGCCCTAGACCGAGACCTTACAATGAGCAGTTCTTC.